A single sample gave rise to the 30 T cell receptor beta chains below, sequenced in a study of cytomegalovirus exposure and HLA in healthy donors. PCR primers comprised 60 Vbeta and 13 Jbeta primers. Assay used: immunoSEQ multiplex PCR; TCRdb lists only in-frame clones, some missing. The sample includes about 180,000 clones, around 79% of them seen just once. The sequencing sample was made of PBMCs. These receptors were taken from a female donor in good health and CMV-seronegative.

The V gene is TRBV28, the J gene TRBJ2-7; 13 positions agree with TRBD2. CDR3 length equals 16 residues. Germline CDR1 and CDR2: MDHEN and SYDVKM. J was trimmed by 7 bases and V by 4 bases; bases with no gene match: 10. CDR3 sequence: CASSSTGTSGIGEQYF. The CDR3 coding sequence is TGTGCCAGCAGTTCCACCGGGACTAGCGGGATAGGTGAGCAGTACTTC. The whole variable domain, remainder taken from reference TRBV28 and TRBJ2-7, is DVKVTQSSRYLVKRTGEKVFLECVQDMDHENMFWYRQDPGLGLRLIYFSYDVKMKEKGDIPEGYSVSREKKERFSLILESASTNQTSMYLCASSSTGTSGIGEQYFGPGTRLTVT.

Only one count was recorded for this clone. This chain connects TRBV20-1 to TRBJ1-2, with TRBD1 identical over 7 bases. CDR1 and CDR2 from the germline V gene are DFQATT and SNEGSKA (reference sequence). The CDR3 extends over 11 amino acids. Trimming removed 6 bases from V and 5 bases from J; junction bases left unmatched: 3. The CDR3 nucleotides read TGCAGTGCAAGACAGGGTTATGGCTACACCTTC. Translating it yields CSARQGYGYTF.

The chain employs TRBV7-3 and TRBJ2-2, with 7 bases identical to TRBD1. The V gene end was trimmed by 5 bases and the J gene end by 4 bases; junction bases not matched to a gene: 4. This CDR3 is 14 amino acids long. CDR1 is SGHTA and CDR2 is FQGTGA in the germline V gene. The CDR3 nucleotides read TGTGCCAGCAGCCCAAGGGACAGCACCGGGGAGCTGTTTTTT. It is translated as CASSPRDSTGELFF. Filled out from reference TRBV7-3 and TRBJ2-2, the complete variable domain reads GAGVSQTPSNKVTEKGKYVELRCDPISGHTALYWYRQSLGQGPEFLIYFQGTGAADDSGLPNDRFFAVRPEGSVSTLKIQRTERGDSAVYLCASSPRDSTGELFFGEGSRLTVL.

The rearrangement uses TRBV4-3 and TRBJ2-7, with D perhaps TRBD2 (6 bases). Germline values: CDR1 LGHNA, CDR2 YSLEER. Trimming removed 0 bases at V and 6 bases at J, with 15 bases between. The CDR3 consists of 15 residues. The CDR3 here is CASSQDLWWGVEQYF. CDR3 coding DNA: TGCGCCAGCAGCCAAGATCTCTGGTGGGGGGTCGAGCAGTACTTC.

There are a few counts of this clone. DNA for the CDR3: TGTGCCATCAGGCGGAACACTGAAGCTTTCTTT. Residues: CAIRRNTEAFF. The rearrangement uses TRBV10-3 and TRBJ1-1; D unresolved. The CDR3 is 11 amino acids. Deletions cut 6 bases from V and 1 base from J, with 3 bases between. Germline CDR1 is ENHRY and CDR2 is SYGVKD.

The chain uses TRBV7-9 and TRBJ1-5; D is possibly TRBD1 (6 bases). Deletions cut 1 base from V and 5 bases from J, with 15 bases between. From germline, CDR1 is SEHNR and CDR2 FQNEAQ (reference sequence). The CDR3 is 16 amino acids. The DNA for the CDR3 is TGTGCCAGCAGCTTAGAAGGGGGAACGGGTGATCAGCCCCAGCATTTT. Translating it yields CASSLEGGTGDQPQHF.

The chain recombines TRBV9 with TRBJ2-7; 10 positions match TRBD1. CDR3 size: 14 residues. Germline CDR1 is SGDLS and CDR2 is YYNGEE. Trimming took 4 bases from V and 3 from J; bases not matched to a gene: 4. The CDR3 sequence is CASSLRDRGYEQYF. The CDR3 DNA sequence: TGTGCCAGCAGCCTCCGGGACAGGGGCTACGAGCAGTACTTC.

V is TRBV4-3 and J is TRBJ2-1, with 14 bases aligning to TRBD2. CDR1 is LGHNA, CDR2 YSLEER, per germline. The V segment lost 4 bases and the J segment 0 bases; nucleotides outside the gene matches: 5. The CDR3 contains 18 residues. In DNA form, the CDR3 reads TGCGCCAGCAGCCCTGGGACTAGCGGGGGCAGCTCCTACAATGAGCAGTTCTTC. Translating gives CASSPGTSGGSSYNEQFF.

CDR3 amino acids: CASSPLGGAVEETQYF. The CDR3, as DNA: TGTGCCAGCAGCCCTCTAGGGGGGGCCGTAGAAGAGACCCAGTACTTC. The V gene is TRBV7-3, the J gene TRBJ2-5; possibly TRBD2 for D (7 bases). The CDR3 totals 16 residues. Looked up from germline, CDR1 is SGHTA and CDR2 is FQGTGA. The V end lost 5 bases, the J end lost 3 bases, and 19 bases lay between the germline ends.

The chain joins TRBV30 to TRBJ2-7; TRBD1 might be the D (5 bases). Germline V gene lookup returns CDR1 GTSNPN and CDR2 SVGIG (reference sequence). CDR3 length: 14 amino acids. V lost 4 bases and J lost 4, with 17 bases in between. Here the CDR3 DNA reads TGTGCCTGGACGCAGGGAATTTTCTCATACGAGCAGTACTTC. Its translation: CAWTQGIFSYEQYF.

This clone was counted a single time. The CDR3 nucleotides are TGTGCCAGCATAGGAGTGTTGAATGAAGCTTTCTTT. It codes for CASIGVLNEAFF. This chain joins TRBV7-9 and TRBJ1-1; unclear D gene. Deletions cut 7 bases from V and 7 bases from J, with 13 bases between. Per the germline V gene, CDR1 is SEHNR and CDR2 is FQNEAQ (reference sequence). The length of the CDR3 is 12 residues.

The V gene is TRBV6-6, the J gene TRBJ1-4; D gene uncertain. There are 15 residues in the CDR3. V was shortened by 4 bases and J by 9 bases, with 18 bases between the two germline ends. Looked up from germline, CDR1 is MNHNY and CDR2 is SVGAGI (reference sequence). CDR3 DNA sequence: TGTGCCAGCAGTTCCACAGCTTCCCTTTCCCAAAAACTGTTTTTT. This translates into CASSSTASLSQKLFF.

This clone was seen a handful of times. The chain uses TRBV28 and TRBJ1-2, with 8 bases that match TRBD1. The J segment lost 4 bases and the V segment lost 6 bases, leaving 10 bases of the junction unmatched. This CDR3 has 15 amino acids. Germline CDR1 reads MDHEN; CDR2 reads SYDVKM. CDR3 region: CASSAAGTGFYGYTF. The CDR3 bases are TGTGCCAGCAGCGCCGCTGGGACAGGCTTCTATGGCTACACCTTC.

This clone was detected only once. Different DNA sequences within this sample yield the same CDR3. The J gene is TRBJ2-3, the V gene TRBV29-1; tentatively, D is TRBD1 (5 bases). There are 14 residues in the CDR3. V shed 8 bases and J shed 0 bases, with 15 bases lying between them. The germline V gene encodes CDR1 SQVTM and CDR2 ANQGSEA. DNA of the CDR3: TGCAGCTCGAAGGGGCAGACTAGCACAGATACGCAGTATTTT. Amino acids: CSSKGQTSTDTQYF.

The J gene is TRBJ2-5, the V gene TRBV30, with D possibly TRBD2 on 5 matching bases. The germline V gene has CDR1 GTSNPN and CDR2 SVGIG (reference sequence). This CDR3 is built from 14 residues. Trimming took off 0 bases at V and 4 bases at J, with 12 bases between the two ends. CDR3 residues: CAWSVGDTVETQYF. The CDR3 bases are TGTGCCTGGAGTGTGGGAGATACAGTAGAGACCCAGTACTTC.

The rearrangement links TRBV6-5 to TRBJ2-3; D is perhaps TRBD2 (6 bases). The CDR3 is 15 amino acids. Trimming cost V 7 bases and J 0 bases, with 14 bases left between them. Germline V gives CDR1 MNHEY, CDR2 SVGAGI. The chain's CDR3 is CASTSPGVSTDTQYF. The CDR3 nucleotides read TGTGCCAGCACGAGTCCGGGGGTGAGCACAGATACGCAGTATTTT.

A word on this clone: Compared with germline, one end of the junction differs, possibly owing to a read error. J is TRBJ2-5 and V is TRBV5-1; 8 bases are a match to TRBD1. The germline V gene encodes CDR1 SGHRS and CDR2 YFSETQ. The CDR3 runs 14 residues. DNA for the CDR3: TGCGCCAGCAGCTCGGGACAGGTGAGAGAGATCCAGTACTTC. It translates to CASSSGQVREIQYF.

This rearrangement joins TRBV4-3 to TRBJ1-1; unclear D gene. The germline V gene encodes CDR1 LGHNA and CDR2 YSLEER. CDR3 length: 14 amino acids. With 3 bases removed from V and 5 bases from J, the gap between germline ends came to 13 bases. The CDR3: CASSQEAAGTEAFF. CDR3 nucleotides: TGCGCCAGCAGCCAGGAGGCAGCGGGGACTGAAGCTTTCTTT.

This chain joins TRBV9 and TRBJ1-3, with D possibly matching TRBD1 (6 bases). In germline, CDR1 is SGDLS, CDR2 YYNGEE. CDR3 length: 15 amino acids. V dropped 4 bases and J dropped 0 bases, with 11 bases sitting between them. DNA of the CDR3: TGTGCCAGCAGCCGGGACATCAGCTCTGGAAACACCATATATTTT. Protein product: CASSRDISSGNTIYF.

The chain couples TRBV4-1 to TRBJ1-1; tentatively, D is TRBD1 (5 bases). V shed 0 bases and J shed 9 bases, with 17 bases lying between them. The CDR3 contains 15 residues. Germline CDR1 and CDR2: MGHRA and YSYEKL. In DNA form, the CDR3 reads TGCGCCAGCAGCCAAGATGCAACAGGAGCACTGAAAGCTTTCTTT. Translated, it gives CASSQDATGALKAFF.

The V call is TRBV29-1, the J call TRBJ2-3; TRBD2 agrees at 7 bases. The germline V gene has CDR1 SQVTM and CDR2 ANQGSEA. The length of the CDR3 is 14 residues. Trimming removed 4 bases from V and 0 bases from J; junction bases left unmatched: 4. In DNA form, the CDR3 reads TGCAGCGTTGGGGGGGGTGGCAGCACAGATACGCAGTATTTT. Amino acids: CSVGGGGSTDTQYF.

This clone occurred once. Here the CDR3 reads CASSQDGSGRFPNEQFF. The DNA for the CDR3 is TGTGCCAGCAGCCAGGACGGGAGCGGGAGATTTCCTAATGAGCAGTTCTTC. The chain joins TRBV4-2 to TRBJ2-1; the match to TRBD2 covers 8 bases. The V gene end was trimmed by 3 bases and the J gene end by 7 bases; junction bases not matched to a gene: 14. Germline values: CDR1 LGHNA, CDR2 YNFKEQ. The CDR3 consists of 17 residues.

This clone is a singleton in its sample. The germline gene is not matched at one end of the junction; a read error may be the cause. The chain uses TRBV5-8 and TRBJ1-5; a weak D match, TRBD1 (6 bases). This CDR3 is built from 17 residues. The germline V gene encodes CDR1 SGHTS and CDR2 YDEGEE. The CDR3: CASTLPRTAISNQPQHF. CDR3 in DNA: TGTGCCAGCACCTTGCCTCGGACAGCCATTAGCAATCAGCCCCAGCATTTT.

CDR3: CASSEAGTGGAPQHF. CDR3 DNA sequence: TGTGCCAGCAGTGAAGCAGGGACAGGGGGCGCACCCCAGCATTTT. The chain has TRBV6-1 and TRBJ1-5; 12 bases are shared with TRBD1. Germline CDR1 MNHNS, CDR2 SASEGT. This CDR3 is built from 15 residues. The J segment lost 10 bases and the V segment lost 0 bases, leaving 4 bases of the junction unmatched.

The rearrangement links TRBV6-1 to TRBJ2-7; TRBD2 might be the D (6 bases). CDR1 is MNHNS and CDR2 is SASEGT in the germline V gene. V shed 9 bases and J shed 3 bases, with 21 bases lying between them. There are 15 residues in the CDR3. The CDR3 protein is CARPWGETKDYEQYF. The CDR3 bases are TGTGCCAGGCCTTGGGGGGAGACAAAGGACTACGAGCAGTACTTC.

The genes are TRBV4-3 and TRBJ2-1, with D unclear. V was shortened by 0 bases and J by 9 bases, with 6 bases between the two germline ends. The CDR3 totals 12 residues. The germline CDR1 and CDR2 sequences are LGHNA and YSLEER. DNA for the CDR3: TGCGCCAGCAGCCAAGATAGCCGTGAGCAGTTCTTC. Translating it yields CASSQDSREQFF.

This rearrangement joins TRBV15 to TRBJ1-2, with 7 bases that match TRBD1. Trimming removed 1 base from V and 8 bases from J; junction bases left unmatched: 10. This CDR3 is built from 15 residues. Germline V gene lookup returns CDR1 LNHNV and CDR2 YYDKDF (reference sequence). This CDR3 reads CATSRGRDRAKGYTF. As DNA, the CDR3 is TGTGCCACCAGCAGAGGCCGAGACAGGGCTAAAGGCTACACCTTC.

V gene TRBV6-1 combines with J gene TRBJ1-1; TRBD1 is a possible D gene (6 bases). V lost 6 bases and J lost 5, with 7 bases in between. CDR1 MNHNS and CDR2 SASEGT come from the germline V gene. This CDR3 has 11 residues. The CDR3 DNA reads as TGTGCCAGCAGCAGGGGTACTGAAGCTTTCTTT. The encoded protein is CASSRGTEAFF.

The rearrangement joins TRBV6-5 to TRBJ2-2; 9 positions match TRBD2. The junction had 4 bases not matched to a gene; V was cut back by 4 bases and J by 1 base. The CDR3 contains 16 residues. CDR1 and CDR2 (germline): MNHEY, SVGAGI. The CDR3 sequence is CASSSFSGGNTGELFF. CDR3 bases: TGTGCCAGCAGTTCGTTTAGCGGGGGGAACACCGGGGAGCTGTTTTTT.

This rearrangement joins TRBV5-1 to TRBJ1-6; D is ambiguous. CDR1 and CDR2 (germline): SGHRS, YFSETQ. This CDR3 comprises 15 residues. Trimming stripped 0 bases from V and 8 bases from J, with 12 bases between. CDR3 residues: CASSLVTYQDSPLHF. CDR3 coding DNA: TGCGCCAGCAGCTTGGTTACCTACCAGGATTCACCCCTCCACTTT.